This T cell receptor (beta chain) was sequenced for a study of blood T cell repertoires in COVID-19. Study details: Whether acute or convalescent, the COVID-19 samples came from the United States, Italy and Spain. PBMCs, B-cell-depleted T cells, or T cells provided the cDNA or gDNA that made up the material.

Original handling: Reference gene primer amplification gave nucleated cell count estimates. The repertoire was sequenced with immunoSEQ multiplex PCR; TCRdb's copy has only in-frame clones and lacks some. The V and J calls and clone size are taken from that table; D and trimming were inferred from the DNA. The profile shows about 360,000 clones, around 86% of them singletons. CDR1 and CDR2 (germline): LGHNA, YNFKEQ. This CDR3 has 15 amino acids. The V gene lost 0 bases and the J gene lost 6 bases, with 15 bases spanning the gap. Sequenced material: peripheral blood. V usage is TRBV4-2 and J usage is TRBJ2-7; D is undetermined. This TCR came from a human donor in a cohort sampled during active COVID-19. The CDR3 sequence is CASSQDEASIAEQYF. In DNA form, the CDR3 reads TGTGCCAGCAGCCAAGACGAGGCTAGTATTGCCGAGCAGTACTTC.